A single sample gave rise to the 20 T cell receptor beta chains below, sequenced in a study of pediatric ulcerative colitis. Produced via immunoSEQ multiplex PCR; TCRdb's table is partial and in-frame only. The table has fewer than 40,000 clones, roughly 82% seen once. The sequencing sample was made of blood. The receptors derive from a boy younger than 18 with severe ulcerative colitis.

V and J are TRBV30 and TRBJ2-7, with D unclear. Germline CDR1 is GTSNPN and CDR2 is SVGIG (reference sequence). The CDR3 covers 15 residues. V was trimmed by 0 bases and J by 7 bases, leaving 19 bases between them. CDR3 DNA: TGTGCCTGGAGTGTACATGTATACCCCCAGAGGGAGCAGTACTTC. Amino acids: CAWSVHVYPQREQYF.

This clone was found once. The rearrangement joins TRBV5-6 to TRBJ2-7, with D perhaps TRBD1 (6 bases). The germline V gene has CDR1 SGHDT and CDR2 YYEEEE. CDR3 length: 15 amino acids. V was trimmed by 3 bases and J by 7 bases, leaving 20 bases between them. The CDR3 is CASSSSLRGTEEQYF. CDR3 coding DNA: TGTGCCAGCAGCTCGAGCCTCAGGGGTACTGAAGAGCAGTACTTC. Full variable domain (missing parts from reference TRBV5-6 and TRBJ2-7): DAGVTQSPTHLIKTRGQQVTLRCSPKSGHDTVSWYQQALGQGPQFIFQYYEEEERQRGNFPDRFSGHQFPNYSSELNVNALLLGDSALYLCASSSSLRGTEEQYFGPGTRLTVT.

The chain is built from TRBV5-1 and TRBJ2-2, with D perhaps assigned TRBD1 or TRBD2 (5 bases each). Germline loops: CDR1 SGHRS, CDR2 YFSETQ. The CDR3 has 16 amino acids. Trimming removed 0 bases at V and 6 bases at J, with 15 bases between. Written as DNA, the CDR3 is TGCGCCAGCAGCTTGGCAAGTACGGGACCTCCCGGGGAGCTGTTTTTT. Protein sequence: CASSLASTGPPGELFF.

V is TRBV4-1 and J is TRBJ2-1, with 9 bases lining up with TRBD2. This CDR3 is 16 amino acids long. V dropped 1 base and J dropped 7; count of bases not matched to a gene: 8. Germline V CDR1 and CDR2: MGHRA, YSYEKL. The DNA for the CDR3 is TGCGCCAGCAGCCAAGGCCTAGCGGGAAGGGGGAATGAGCAGTTCTTC. Its translation: CASSQGLAGRGNEQFF.

This clone was observed a single time. The chain has TRBV11-3 and TRBJ2-2, with 8 bases aligning to TRBD2. The junction had 10 bases not matched to a gene; V was cut back by 4 bases and J by 0 bases. Germline-derived CDR1 and CDR2 are SGHNT and YENEEA. The CDR3 is 18 amino acids. The CDR3 loop reads CASSSGGALGSNTGELFF. The CDR3 nucleotides are TGTGCCAGCAGCTCGGGGGGGGCCCTCGGCTCGAACACCGGGGAGCTGTTTTTT. Full variable domain (remainder filled in from reference TRBV11-3 and TRBJ2-2): EAGVVQSPRYKIIEKKQPVAFWCNPISGHNTLYWYLQNLGQGPELLIRYENEEAVDDSQLPKDRFSAERLKGVDSTLKIQPAELGDSAVYLCASSSGGALGSNTGELFFGEGSRLTVL.

The chain carries TRBV11-2 and TRBJ1-1; D gene uncertain. Between the trimmed V and J ends, which lost 3 bases and 2 bases, there was a span of 7 bases. CDR1 is SGHAT, CDR2 FQNNGV, per germline. This CDR3 is built from 13 residues. The DNA for the CDR3 is TGTGCCAGCAGCTTTTTGACTAACACTGAAGCTTTCTTT. Encoded protein: CASSFLTNTEAFF.

This clone was counted a single time. CDR3 sequence reads: CASSHLTGSANYGYTF. The CDR3 nucleotides read TGTGCCAGCAGCCATCTTACAGGTTCAGCTAACTATGGCTACACCTTC. The chain uses TRBV7-2 and TRBJ1-2; a weak D match, TRBD1 (5 bases). This CDR3 contains 16 residues. Germline lookup yields CDR1 SGHTA and CDR2 FQGNSA. The germline V and J ends were trimmed by 5 bases and 0 bases, with 16 bases remaining between them. Full variable domain (remainder filled in from reference TRBV7-2 and TRBJ1-2): GAGVSQSPSNKVTEKGKDVELRCDPISGHTALYWYRQSLGQGLEFLIYFQGNSAPDKSGLPSDRFSAERTGGSVSTLTIQRTQQEDSAVYLCASSHLTGSANYGYTFGSGTRLTVV.

The V and J genes are TRBV19 and TRBJ1-3; D is possibly TRBD1 (6 bases). The germline CDR1 and CDR2 sequences are LNHDA and SQIVND (reference sequence). Trimming stripped 5 bases from V and 1 base from J, with 9 bases between. The CDR3 consists of 14 residues. The CDR3 spells CASSVQGSGNTIYF. For the CDR3, the DNA is TGTGCCAGTAGTGTACAGGGATCTGGAAACACCATATATTTT.

Comment on this clone: Mismatch with germline at one junction end may stem from a read error. The rearrangement links TRBV4-1 to TRBJ2-3; the D is unclear. Germline V lookup: CDR1 MGHRA, CDR2 YSYEKL. The CDR3 has 14 residues. CDR3 nucleotide sequence: TGCGCCAGCAGCCAAGATAAGGGCACGGATACGCAGTATTTT. Its translation: CASSQDKGTDTQYF.

The V gene is TRBV6-5, the J gene TRBJ2-7; D assignment may be TRBD1 or TRBD2 (5 bases each). This CDR3 is 14 amino acids long. The V end lost 5 bases, the J end lost 7 bases, and 18 bases lay between the germline ends. CDR1 is MNHEY, CDR2 SVGAGI, per germline. The DNA of the CDR3 is TGTGCCAGCAGTCCCCACGGGGCTGCGCGGGAGCAGTACTTC. It encodes CASSPHGAAREQYF.

The V and J genes are TRBV15 and TRBJ1-5; tentative D call: TRBD1 (5 bases). Germline V gene lookup returns CDR1 LNHNV and CDR2 YYDKDF (reference sequence). V was cut by 5 bases and J by 4 bases, with 12 bases left in between. The CDR3 runs to 14 residues. The CDR3: CATSGDRYNQPQHF. The CDR3 region has the DNA TGTGCCACCAGCGGTGACAGATATAATCAGCCCCAGCATTTT. The full variable domain, completed using reference TRBV15 and TRBJ1-5, is DAMVIQNPRYQVTQFGKPVTLSCSQTLNHNVMYWYQQKSSQAPKLLFHYYDKDFNNEADTPDNFQSRRPNTSFCFLDIRSPGLGDTAMYLCATSGDRYNQPQHFGDGTRLSIL.

The chain joins TRBV10-2 to TRBJ2-1, with a weak D call TRBD1 (6 bases). CDR3 size: 14 residues. Germline CDR1 reads WSHSY; CDR2 reads SAAADI. The germline V and J ends were trimmed by 3 bases and 5 bases, with 11 bases remaining between them. In nucleotides, the CDR3 is TGCGCCAGCAGTGATTGGGGGCTCCACAATGAGCAGTTCTTC. Amino acid sequence: CASSDWGLHNEQFF.

The CDR3 DNA sequence: TGTGCCAGTAGTACAGCCAACAAGTACGAGCAGTACTTC. Amino acids: CASSTANKYEQYF. This sequence joins TRBV19 and TRBJ2-7, with D unresolved. The germline V and J ends were trimmed by 4 bases and 4 bases, with 11 bases remaining between them. This CDR3 has 13 residues. Per germline, CDR1 LNHDA and CDR2 SQIVND (reference sequence).

This clone was detected only a few times. The chain uses TRBV7-9 and TRBJ1-1, with D hard to call. The ends were cut back, 3 bases at V and 9 bases at J, with 17 bases in the middle. Germline values: CDR1 SEHNR, CDR2 FQNEAQ (reference sequence). The CDR3 is 14 amino acids. Here the CDR3 DNA reads TGTGCCAGCAGCTTTTCCGATGCCTCGTCGAAAGCTTTCTTT. Residues: CASSFSDASSKAFF.

In regard to this clone: Sequence at one end of the junction differs from germline and may be a read error. This chain joins TRBV10-1 and TRBJ2-3; D perhaps matches TRBD2 (7 bases). The CDR3 consists of 15 residues. CDR1 is WNHNN and CDR2 is SYGVQD in the germline V gene (reference sequence). CDR3 region: CASGEGGAGTDTQYF. DNA for the CDR3: TGCGCCAGCGGTGAGGGGGGGGCCGGCACAGATACGCAGTATTTT.

The chain combines TRBV13 with TRBJ2-7; D might be TRBD2 (5 bases). Germline lookup yields CDR1 PRHDT and CDR2 FYEKMQ (reference sequence). V lost 5 bases and J lost 5, with 13 bases in between. The CDR3 spans 13 residues. The CDR3 region has the DNA TGTGCCAGCAGCCCACCGAGCGGTCACGAGCAGTACTTC. Its protein is CASSPPSGHEQYF.

The chain combines TRBV5-1 with TRBJ2-5, with 9 bases matching TRBD2. Germline-derived CDR1 and CDR2 are SGHRS and YFSETQ. V was pared by 5 bases and J by 2 bases, with 4 bases of the junction left unmatched. The CDR3 runs 14 residues. The chain's CDR3 is CASREAGGQETQYF. In DNA form, the CDR3 reads TGCGCCAGCAGGGAAGCGGGGGGACAAGAGACCCAGTACTTC.

This chain links TRBV7-8 with TRBJ1-5; D ambiguous. This CDR3 spans 13 amino acids. Looked up from germline, CDR1 is SGHVS and CDR2 is FQNEAQ. V lost 5 bases and J lost 1, with 6 bases in between. In DNA form, the CDR3 reads TGTGCCAGCAGCCTTTGGAGCAATCAGCCCCAGCATTTT. Translating gives CASSLWSNQPQHF.

The V and J genes are TRBV30 and TRBJ2-5, with D perhaps matching TRBD1 (6 bases). Looked up from germline, CDR1 is GTSNPN and CDR2 is SVGIG (reference sequence). The CDR3 extends over 15 amino acids. V lost 3 bases to trimming and J lost 5 bases, with 19 bases between them. The CDR3: CAWRRIVRDKETQYF. The CDR3 DNA reads TGTGCCTGGAGGAGAATAGTACGGGACAAGGAGACCCAGTACTTC.

CDR3 DNA: TGCAGCGTTGGACAGGGAGGCGACTCACCCCTCCACTTT. Residues: CSVGQGGDSPLHF. This chain connects TRBV29-1 to TRBJ1-6, with TRBD1 matching 7 bases. After removal of 4 bases from V and 10 bases from J, the junction contained 7 bases not matched to a gene. CDR3 length equals 13 residues. Germline assignment: CDR1 SQVTM and CDR2 ANQGSEA. Full variable domain (missing parts from reference TRBV29-1 and TRBJ1-6): SAVISQKPSRDICQRGTSLTIQCQVDSQVTMMFWYRQQPGQSLTLIATANQGSEATYESGFVIDKFPISRPNLTFSTLTVSNMSPEDSSIYLCSVGQGGDSPLHFGNGTRLTVT.